The entry below describes one T cell receptor (beta chain). This sample was included in a study of blood T cell repertoires in COVID-19. On the study more broadly: The origin of the acute and convalescent COVID-19 samples was the United States, Italy and Spain. PBMCs, B-cell-depleted T cells, or T cells provided the cDNA or gDNA that made up the material.

V was trimmed by 1 base and J by 4 bases, leaving 22 bases between them. Germline lookup yields CDR1 SGHVS and CDR2 FQNEAQ. This CDR3 comprises 18 residues. In the source study's methods: Researchers report that nucleated cell counts were estimated from reference gene primer amplification. The method was immunoSEQ multiplex PCR; TCRdb's version includes in-frame clones alone and lacks a portion of them. Clone size and the V and J calls come from that table; the DNA yielded D and trimming. The sample comprises about 69,000 clones, about four fifths of which are singletons, and around 47% rests with the top ten.

The chain is built from TRBV7-8 and TRBJ1-2; no definite D call. Sequencing was done on a sample of peripheral blood. The origin of this receptor is a human donor in a cohort sampled during active COVID-19. The CDR3 DNA sequence: TGTGCCAGCAGCTTAGGAAGATTCGACACGTCGATACTCTATGGCTACACCTTC. It is translated as CASSLGRFDTSILYGYTF.